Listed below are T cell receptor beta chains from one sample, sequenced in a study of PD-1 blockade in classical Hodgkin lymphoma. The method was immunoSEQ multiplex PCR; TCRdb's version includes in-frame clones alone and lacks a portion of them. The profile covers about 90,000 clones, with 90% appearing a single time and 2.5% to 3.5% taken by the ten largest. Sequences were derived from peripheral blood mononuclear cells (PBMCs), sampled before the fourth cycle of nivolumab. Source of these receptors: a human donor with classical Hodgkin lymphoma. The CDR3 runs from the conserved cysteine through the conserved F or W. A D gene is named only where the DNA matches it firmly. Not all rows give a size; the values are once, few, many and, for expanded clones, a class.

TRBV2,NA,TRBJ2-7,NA,TGTGCCAGCAACGGGTGGGGCGAGCAGTACTTC,CASNGWGEQYF
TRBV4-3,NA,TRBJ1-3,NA,TGCGCCAGCAGCCAATTAGCTGGGAACACCATATATTTT,CASSQLAGNTIYF
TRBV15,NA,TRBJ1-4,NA,TGTGCCACCAGCAACCCCCCTGTCGTAGAGGACCCGAAATGTGAAAAACTGTTTTTT,CATSNPPVVEDPKCEKLFF
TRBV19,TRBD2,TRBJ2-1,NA,TGTGCCAGTAGCAAAATAGCGGGGTCGGTCTACAATGAGCAGTTCTTC,CASSKIAGSVYNEQFF
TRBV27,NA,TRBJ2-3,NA,TGTGCCAGCAGTTTACGAACCGGGATATTGTCCGATACGCAGTATTTT,CASSLRTGILSDTQYF
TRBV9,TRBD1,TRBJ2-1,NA,TGTGCCAGCAGCGTAGCGGACAGGGGGAGTTACAATGAGCAGTTCTTC,CASSVADRGSYNEQFF
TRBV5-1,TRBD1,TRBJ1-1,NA,TGCGCCAGCAGCTTCGGTGCAGGGGGCATTTCTGAAGCTTTCTTT,CASSFGAGGISEAFF
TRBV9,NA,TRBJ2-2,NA,TGTGCCAGCAGCGGAGTATCCGGGGAGCTGTTTTTT,CASSGVSGELFF
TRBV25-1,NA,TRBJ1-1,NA,TGTGCCAGCAGTGAATCGGTTATGGACACCGCCCAGGCTTTCTTT,CASSESVMDTAQAFF
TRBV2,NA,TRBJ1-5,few,TGTGCCAGCATCCAAGACAGTAGCAATCAGCCCCAGCATTTT,CASIQDSSNQPQHF
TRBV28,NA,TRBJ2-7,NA,TGTGCCAGCAGTTTCCCCCAGGACTCCTACGAGCAGTACTTC,CASSFPQDSYEQYF
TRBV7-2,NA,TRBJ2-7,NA,TGTGCCAGCAGCAGGGAATTGGGCCGCGAGCAGTACTTC,CASSRELGREQYF
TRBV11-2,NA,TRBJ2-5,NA,TGTGCCAGCAGCTTAGATGGAGGGGAAGAGACCCAGTACTTC,CASSLDGGEETQYF
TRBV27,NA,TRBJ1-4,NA,TGTGCCAGCAGCCCCGACCCGGGTCGAGAAAAACTGTTTTTT,CASSPDPGREKLFF
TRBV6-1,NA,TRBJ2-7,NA,TGTGCCAGCAGTGAAAGGGGTAGCTCCTACGAGCAGTACTTC,CASSERGSSYEQYF
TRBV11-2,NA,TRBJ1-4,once,TGTGCCAGCAGCTTGAGGGATGCAACTAATGAAAAACTGTTTTTT,CASSLRDATNEKLFF
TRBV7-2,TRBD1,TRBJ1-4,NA,TGTGCCAGCAGCTCAGGGACAGGTCGTTATGAAAAACTGTTTTTT,CASSSGTGRYEKLFF
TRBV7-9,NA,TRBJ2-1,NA,TGTGCCAGCAGCTTAGCATCGAGGGACAATGAGCAGTTCTTC,CASSLASRDNEQFF
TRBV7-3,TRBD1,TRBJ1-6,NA,TGTGCCAGCAGCTTACCAACCGGGACAGTCAGCTCCTATAATTCACCCCTCCACTTT,CASSLPTGTVSSYNSPLHF
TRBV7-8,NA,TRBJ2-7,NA,TGTGCCAGCAGCAGGGAGGATAGTAATCGCTACGAGCAGTACTTC,CASSREDSNRYEQYF
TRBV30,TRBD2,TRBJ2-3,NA,TGTGCCTGGAGACTAGCGGGGAACACAGATACGCAGTATTTT,CAWRLAGNTDTQYF
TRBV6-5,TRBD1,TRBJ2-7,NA,TGTGCCAGCAGCCCAGACAGGGGCTACGAGCAGTACTTC,CASSPDRGYEQYF
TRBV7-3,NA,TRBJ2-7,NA,TGTGCCAGCAGCTTGAGAGGGTTAGCCGTGGAAAGGAACGAGCAGTACTTC,CASSLRGLAVERNEQYF
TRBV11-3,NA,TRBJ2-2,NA,TGTGCCAGCAGCTCCCAGCTGGGGGTTCGCACCGGGGAGCTGTTTTTT,CASSSQLGVRTGELFF
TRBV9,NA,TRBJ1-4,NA,TGTGCCAGCAGCGTGGGGGTCACGATTACAACTAATGAAAAACTGTTTTTT,CASSVGVTITTNEKLFF
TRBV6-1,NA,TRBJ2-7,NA,TGTGCCAGCAGTGACCGGGTACTCTCCTACGAGCAGTACTTC,CASSDRVLSYEQYF